These 9 T cell receptor beta chains were all obtained from the same sample, sequenced in a study of PD-1 blockade in mismatch repair-deficient tumors. Produced via immunoSEQ multiplex PCR; TCRdb's table is partial and in-frame only. The sample contains about 68,000 clones, approximately 78% of which appear only once. The sequencing used peripheral blood, collected 2 weeks after starting pembrolizumab. These receptors came from an adult with mismatch repair-deficient cancer.

The chain links TRBV4-1 to TRBJ2-1; D unresolved. CDR3 length equals 16 residues. Per the germline V gene, CDR1 is MGHRA and CDR2 is YSYEKL. Deletions cut 0 bases from V and 7 bases from J, with 16 bases between. As DNA, the CDR3 is TGCGCCAGCAGCCAAGACGCCGGGCTACAAAGAAATGAGCAGTTCTTC. It is translated as CASSQDAGLQRNEQFF.

This chain uses TRBV19 with TRBJ2-1; TRBD1 agrees at 7 bases. Germline V gene lookup returns CDR1 LNHDA and CDR2 SQIVND (reference sequence). The CDR3 runs 16 residues. V was pared by 6 bases and J by 3 bases, with 11 bases of the junction left unmatched. The CDR3 loop reads CASSHLEGAYYNEQFF. In nucleotides, the CDR3 is TGTGCCAGTAGCCACCTCGAGGGGGCCTACTACAATGAGCAGTTCTTC.

The V call is TRBV29-1, the J call TRBJ2-7, with TRBD2 matching 7 bases. V was pared by 6 bases and J by 3 bases, with 8 bases of the junction left unmatched. Germline CDR1 reads SQVTM; CDR2 reads ANQGSEA. The CDR3 length is 13 residues. The CDR3 loop is CSVTEGGNYEQYF. The DNA for the CDR3 is TGCAGCGTGACGGAGGGAGGGAACTACGAGCAGTACTTC.

This clone was counted ten times or more. This chain connects TRBV10-2 to TRBJ2-7; TRBD1 matches at 7 bases. The CDR3 runs to 15 residues. V gave up 6 bases and J gave up 3 bases; unmatched junction bases: 11. The germline V gene encodes CDR1 WSHSY and CDR2 SAAADI. Here the CDR3 reads CASSPTWAGGYEQYF. DNA for the CDR3: TGCGCCAGCAGCCCCACGTGGGCAGGGGGCTACGAGCAGTACTTC.

V is TRBV14 and J is TRBJ2-5; 11 nucleotides align to TRBD2. With V trimmed by 0 bases and J by 5 bases, 11 bases remained unmatched. The CDR3 spans 18 residues. Germline assignment: CDR1 SGHDN and CDR2 FVKESK. The CDR3 protein is CASSQDGASGRPRETQYF. CDR3 in DNA: TGTGCCAGCAGCCAAGATGGGGCTAGCGGGAGGCCCCGCGAGACCCAGTACTTC.

In DNA, the CDR3 is TGTGCCAGCAGCTTAGCTAGCGGGAGGGAGACCCAGTACTTC. This sequence encodes CASSLASGRETQYF. The chain couples TRBV11-2 to TRBJ2-5; TRBD2 aligns across 11 bases. CDR3 length equals 14 residues. After removal of 1 base from V and 5 bases from J, the junction contained 0 bases not matched to a gene. Germline V gives CDR1 SGHAT, CDR2 FQNNGV.

V is TRBV25-1 and J is TRBJ2-7; TRBD1 might be the D (7 bases). V dropped 4 bases and J dropped 5 bases, with 18 bases sitting between them. This CDR3 spans 15 amino acids. The germline gives CDR1 MGHDK, CDR2 SYGVNS. The CDR3 DNA reads as TGTGCCAGCAGTGGAGCCGCGGGACAGATCGACGAGCAGTACTTC. Protein sequence: CASSGAAGQIDEQYF.

This rearrangement joins TRBV7-9 to TRBJ1-2; TRBD1 might be the D (5 bases). V lost 5 bases and J 4 bases, leaving 17 bases between the germline ends. The CDR3 extends over 15 amino acids. CDR1 and CDR2 from the germline V gene are SEHNR and FQNEAQ (reference sequence). The CDR3 region has the DNA TGTGCCAGCAGCCCTCCGACAGCGTCCTTCTATGGCTACACCTTC. It specifies CASSPPTASFYGYTF.

The rearrangement links TRBV18 to TRBJ2-3, with D possibly being TRBD1 (5 bases). V was pared by 2 bases and J by 0 bases, with 9 bases between. The CDR3 loop spans 15 amino acids. Germline V gene lookup returns CDR1 KGHSH and CDR2 LQKENI. The CDR3 DNA reads TGTGCCAGCTCACCAAAACAGGATAGCACAGATACGCAGTATTTT. This gives the protein CASSPKQDSTDTQYF. Combining the CDR3 with reference TRBV18 and TRBJ2-3 gives the whole variable domain NAGVMQNPRHLVRRRGQEARLRCSPMKGHSHVYWYRQLPEEGLKFMVYLQKENIIDESGMPKERFSAEFPKEGPSILRIQQVVRGDSAAYFCASSPKQDSTDTQYFGPGTRLTVL.